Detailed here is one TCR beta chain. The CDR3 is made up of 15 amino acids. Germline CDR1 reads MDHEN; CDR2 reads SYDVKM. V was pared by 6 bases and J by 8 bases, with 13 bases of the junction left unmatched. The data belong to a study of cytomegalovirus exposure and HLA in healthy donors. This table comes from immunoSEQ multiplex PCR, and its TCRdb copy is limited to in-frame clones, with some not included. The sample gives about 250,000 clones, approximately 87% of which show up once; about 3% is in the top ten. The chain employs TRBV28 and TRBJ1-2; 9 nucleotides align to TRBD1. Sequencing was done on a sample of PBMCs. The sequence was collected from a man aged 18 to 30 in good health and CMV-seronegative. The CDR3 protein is CASSRTSQGAGGYTF. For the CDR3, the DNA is TGTGCCAGCAGCCGGACCTCACAGGGGGCTGGAGGCTACACCTTC.